These 14 T cell receptor beta chains share one sample of origin, sequenced in a study of cytomegalovirus exposure and HLA in healthy donors. Clones were sequenced by immunoSEQ multiplex PCR, and TCRdb holds only the in-frame ones, with some missing. The sample holds around 71,000 clones, just under 95% seen once. Source material: PBMCs. The receptors stem from a young man in good health and CMV-seropositive.

This CDR3 is CAWSDYRGLAFGNTIYF. In DNA, the CDR3 is TGTGCCTGGAGTGATTACAGGGGCCTAGCTTTCGGAAACACCATATATTTT. The chain combines TRBV30 with TRBJ1-3; 7 bases agree with TRBD1. The CDR3 totals 17 residues. Germline CDR1 reads GTSNPN; CDR2 reads SVGIG (reference sequence). V was pared by 1 base and J by 4 bases, with 13 bases of the junction left unmatched.

The gene calls are TRBV6-4 and TRBJ2-1; 7 bases agree with TRBD1. The CDR3 runs 14 residues. Germline V gene data show CDR1 as MRHNA and CDR2 as SNTAGT. The ends lost 0 bases at V and 7 bases at J; junction bases unmatched: 3. CDR3 coding DNA: TGTGCCAGCAGTGACTCGACAGGGAGAAATGAGCAGTTCTTC. Translating it yields CASSDSTGRNEQFF.

V is TRBV5-4 and J is TRBJ2-2; 11 bases match TRBD1. The V segment lost 4 bases and the J segment 3 bases; nucleotides outside the gene matches: 2. CDR1 and CDR2 (germline): SGHNT, YYREEE (reference sequence). CDR3 length: 15 residues. As DNA, the CDR3 is TGTGCCAGCAGCGGACAGGGGGCGTACACCGGGGAGCTGTTTTTT. Translating gives CASSGQGAYTGELFF.

The CDR3 sequence is CASSQVRAGYSYEQYF. The CDR3 region has the DNA TGTGCCAGCAGCCAAGTGAGAGCGGGGTATAGCTACGAGCAGTACTTC. The chain employs TRBV14 and TRBJ2-7; TRBD2 agrees at 7 bases. The CDR3 sequence is 16 residues long. Germline trimming cut 1 base from V and 3 bases from J; bases unmatched to any gene: 9. CDR1 SGHDN and CDR2 FVKESK come from the germline V gene. The entire variable domain, with the rest obtained from reference TRBV14 and TRBJ2-7, is as follows: EAGVTQFPSHSVIEKGQTVTLRCDPISGHDNLYWYRRVMGKEIKFLLHFVKESKQDESGMPNNRFLAERTGGTYSTLKVQPAELEDSGVYFCASSQVRAGYSYEQYFGPGTRLTVT.

The chain uses TRBV10-3 and TRBJ1-2, with TRBD1 identical over 9 bases. This CDR3 contains 14 residues. Germline CDR1 reads ENHRY; CDR2 reads SYGVKD. J lost 8 bases, V lost 3 bases, and 7 bases had no gene match. CDR3 in DNA: TGTGCCATCAGTGACACAGGGGGCGCGGAAGGCTACACCTTC. Translation: CAISDTGGAEGYTF.

This clone was seen just once. The gene calls are TRBV11-3 and TRBJ2-1, with a weak D call TRBD2 (7 bases). Trimming left V 5 bases short and J 12 bases short, with 17 bases between. Germline CDR1 SGHNT, CDR2 YENEEA. CDR3 length: 13 amino acids. The CDR3 bases are TGTGCCAGCAGCGAAGGGAGGGGGACGACGCAGTTCTTC. Protein sequence: CASSEGRGTTQFF. The full variable domain, with the rest looked up from reference TRBV11-3 and TRBJ2-1, is EAGVVQSPRYKIIEKKQPVAFWCNPISGHNTLYWYLQNLGQGPELLIRYENEEAVDDSQLPKDRFSAERLKGVDSTLKIQPAELGDSAVYLCASSEGRGTTQFFGPGTRLTVL.

The chain recombines TRBV9 with TRBJ2-4; no definite D call. Trimming removed 0 bases at V and 1 base at J, with 5 bases between. The CDR3 loop spans 14 amino acids. CDR1 and CDR2 from the germline V gene are SGDLS and YYNGEE. The CDR3 spells CASSVGAAKNIQYF. The DNA of the CDR3 is TGTGCCAGCAGCGTAGGAGCGGCCAAAAACATTCAGTACTTC.

CDR3 loop: CASSASTTGTSLPYEQYF. The CDR3 DNA sequence: TGTGCCAGCAGCGCAAGTACCACCGGGACTTCTCTTCCCTACGAGCAGTACTTC. The chain employs TRBV9 and TRBJ2-7, with a weak D call TRBD2 (6 bases). The V gene's germline CDR1 is SGDLS and CDR2 YYNGEE. The V and J ends lost 3 bases and 2 bases respectively, with 24 bases between them. This CDR3 comprises 18 residues.

The gene calls are TRBV5-6 and TRBJ2-3; 14 positions match TRBD2. Germline CDR1 reads SGHDT; CDR2 reads YYEEEE. The CDR3 has 15 amino acids. The V and J ends lost 6 bases and 1 base, in that order; junction bases with no gene match: 1. In nucleotides, the CDR3 is TGTGCCAGCACGGGACTAGCGGGGGGCACAGATACGCAGTATTTT. Protein product: CASTGLAGGTDTQYF.

The chain employs TRBV9 and TRBJ2-7, with 10 bases aligning to TRBD2. With V trimmed by 4 bases and J by 2 bases, 6 bases remained unmatched. Looked up from germline, CDR1 is SGDLS and CDR2 is YYNGEE. This CDR3 comprises 15 residues. The CDR3 DNA sequence: TGTGCCAGCAGCTCTAGCGGGGGTCGCCCCTACGAGCAGTACTTC. Translating it yields CASSSSGGRPYEQYF.

This chain uses TRBV5-1 with TRBJ2-5; 9 bases match TRBD1. J lost 1 base, V lost 2 bases, and 3 bases had no gene match. The CDR3 length is 15 residues. Germline V gene lookup returns CDR1 SGHRS and CDR2 YFSETQ. The CDR3 here is CASSLTGGGQETQYF. As DNA, the CDR3 is TGCGCCAGCAGCTTAACAGGGGGCGGCCAAGAGACCCAGTACTTC.

The V and J genes are TRBV4-1 and TRBJ1-1, with 9 nucleotides matching TRBD1. The junction had 4 bases not matched to a gene; V was cut back by 3 bases and J by 2 bases. CDR3 length: 15 residues. Germline V gene sequence: CDR1 MGHRA, CDR2 YSYEKL. In DNA form, the CDR3 reads TGCGCCAGCAGCCAGGACAGGGGAATAAACACTGAAGCTTTCTTT. It translates to CASSQDRGINTEAFF.

The chain has TRBV19 and TRBJ1-2; a possible D gene is TRBD1 (6 bases). The V end was cut by 6 bases, the J end by 8 bases, with 13 bases between. The CDR3 totals 12 residues. Germline loops: CDR1 LNHDA, CDR2 SQIVND (reference sequence). The CDR3, as DNA: TGTGCCAGTAGCCAAACAGGGATGGGCTACACCTTC. This gives the protein CASSQTGMGYTF.

The chain has TRBV27 and TRBJ2-7; 8 nucleotides align to TRBD1. Germline V gives CDR1 MNHEY, CDR2 SMNVEV (reference sequence). The length of the CDR3 is 15 residues. After removal of 4 bases from V and 2 bases from J, the junction contained 7 bases not matched to a gene. The CDR3 coding sequence is TGTGCCAGCAGTTCCGGACAGGGCTCCCCCTACGAGCAGTACTTC. Residues: CASSSGQGSPYEQYF.